This T cell receptor beta chain derives from a study of cytomegalovirus exposure and HLA in healthy donors. The V gene end was trimmed by 5 bases and the J gene end by 7 bases; junction bases not matched to a gene: 4. Germline loops: CDR1 MNHEY, CDR2 SVGAGI. The CDR3 sequence is 12 residues long. The data were produced by immunoSEQ multiplex PCR, yet TCRdb's version contains in-frame clones alone and is incomplete. Altogether about 71,000 clones are present, approximately 94% being singletons, with the ten largest covering approximately 0.93%. Study-wide results and caveats: Within the approximately 130 validation repertoires, first-cohort TCR clusters tended to co-occur, according to a later analysis.

About this clone: What it binds is not known.

The chain recombines TRBV6-5 with TRBJ2-7; TRBD1 matches 8 bases. What was sequenced was PBMCs. This receptor was obtained from a woman aged 18-29 years in good health and CMV-seronegative. CDR3 DNA sequence: TGTGCCAGCAGTAGGACAGGGCGTGAGCAGTACTTC. This codes for CASSRTGREQYF.